This TCR beta chain was captured in a study of cytomegalovirus exposure and HLA in healthy donors. Overall study results and limits: It was approximately 170 TCR beta chains that were listed as cytomegalovirus-associated. A later analysis by the authors found several of the most significant clusters apparently linked to common viral pathogens.

For this clone: Its target is unknown.

The PCR ran on 60 Vbeta and 13 Jbeta primers. Only in-frame clones appear in the TCRdb table, and some are missing; sequencing was by immunoSEQ multiplex PCR. The sample consists of about 170,000 clones, roughly 80% of them appearing once. V was clipped by 1 base and J by 1 base, with 12 bases between them. CDR1 and CDR2 (germline): SGHKS, YYEKEE (reference sequence). The CDR3 loop spans 15 amino acids. The sequencing input was PBMCs. This clonotype originated in a male donor in good health and CMV-seronegative. This rearrangement joins TRBV5-5 to TRBJ2-7, with D possibly matching TRBD1 (5 bases). The CDR3 coding sequence is TGTGCCAGCAGCTTGTTCCAGGGTTCATCCTACGAGCAGTACTTC. It is translated as CASSLFQGSSYEQYF.